This T cell receptor beta chain is from a study of blood T cells in healthy people across ages. Approximately 9 milliliters of peripheral blood were drawn from each donor into EDTA-treated tubes. This clonotype occurred many times. Sample-barcoded 5' priming and a J-beta primer mix drove a second PCR of roughly 7 to 11 cycles. Each of the samples gave a minimum of 2.5 million paired-end reads that contained CDR3. TCRdb reanalysed the 5' RACE reads using MiXCR and keeps one entry per CDR3 protein. The table shows 2 million or so distinct CDR3 sequences, with just under 50% occurring only once. The CDR3 contains 15 residues. CDR1 and CDR2 from the germline V gene are ENHRY and SYGVKD. J was trimmed by 2 bases and V by 5 bases; bases with no gene match: 2.

This TCR came from a woman aged 40 to 49 in good health. The material sequenced was blood. The chain has TRBV10-3 and TRBJ2-6; the match to TRBD1 covers 8 bases. CDR3 nucleotides: TGTGCCATCAGTCCAGGGGGCCCTGGGGCCAACGTCCTGACTTTC. It is translated as CAISPGGPGANVLTF.